Following are 3 T cell receptor beta chains from one sample sequenced in a study of shared clonotypes between healthy human individuals. Sequencing was performed with immunoSEQ multiplex PCR; in TCRdb, only in-frame clones are kept and a portion is missing. The sample holds approximately 1.4 million clones, around 98% seen once. Input material: naive CD4+ T cells sorted from blood. Subset described: CD45RA+ positively selected. These TCRs come from a man aged 25-40 years in good health.

The J gene is TRBJ2-3, the V gene TRBV4-2; TRBD2 agrees at 12 bases. J lost 4 bases, V lost 4 bases, and 9 bases had no gene match. CDR3 length: 17 residues. Germline V CDR1 and CDR2: LGHNA, YNFKEQ. CDR3 loop: CASSPDILAGGADTQYF. The CDR3 DNA reads TGTGCCAGCAGCCCAGACATACTAGCGGGAGGCGCAGATACGCAGTATTTT.

The rearrangement joins TRBV5-5 to TRBJ2-3, with 8 positions matching TRBD2. The junction had 3 bases not matched to a gene; V was cut back by 2 bases and J by 7 bases. This CDR3 is 13 amino acids long. Germline CDR1 and CDR2: SGHKS and YYEKEE (reference sequence). CDR3: CASSLAGVNTQYF. In DNA form, the CDR3 reads TGTGCCAGCAGCTTAGCGGGAGTAAATACGCAGTATTTT.

V gene TRBV11-2 combines with J gene TRBJ2-7; D perhaps matches TRBD1 (5 bases). The CDR3 loop spans 13 amino acids. Deletions cut 10 bases from V and 2 bases from J, with 15 bases between. Germline CDR1 is SGHAT and CDR2 is FQNNGV. For the CDR3, the DNA is TGTGCCACAGGACACCTAGGAACCTACGAGCAGTACTTC. This translates into CATGHLGTYEQYF.